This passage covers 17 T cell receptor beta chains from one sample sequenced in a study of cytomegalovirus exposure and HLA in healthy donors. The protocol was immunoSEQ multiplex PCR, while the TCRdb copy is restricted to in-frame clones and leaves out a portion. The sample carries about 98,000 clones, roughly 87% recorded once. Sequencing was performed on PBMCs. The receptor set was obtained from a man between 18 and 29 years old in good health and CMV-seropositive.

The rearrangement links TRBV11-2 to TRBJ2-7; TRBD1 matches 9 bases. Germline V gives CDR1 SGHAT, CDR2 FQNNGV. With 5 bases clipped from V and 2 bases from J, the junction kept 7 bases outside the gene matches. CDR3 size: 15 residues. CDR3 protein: CASSLPGTGTYEQYF. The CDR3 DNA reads TGTGCCAGCAGCCTGCCCGGGACAGGGACCTACGAGCAGTACTTC.

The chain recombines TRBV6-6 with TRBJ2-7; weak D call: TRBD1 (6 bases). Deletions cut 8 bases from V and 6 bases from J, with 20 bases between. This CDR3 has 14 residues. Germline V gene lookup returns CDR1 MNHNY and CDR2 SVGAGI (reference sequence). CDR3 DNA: TGTGCCAGCGGTCTCACAGGGCGGACCTCCGAGCAGTACTTC. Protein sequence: CASGLTGRTSEQYF.

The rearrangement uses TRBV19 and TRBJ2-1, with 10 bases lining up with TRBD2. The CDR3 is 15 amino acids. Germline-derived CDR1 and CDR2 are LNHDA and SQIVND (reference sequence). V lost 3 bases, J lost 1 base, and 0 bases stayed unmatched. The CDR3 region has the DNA TGTGCCAGTAGTATTAGCGGGAGGTCCTACAATGAGCAGTTCTTC. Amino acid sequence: CASSISGRSYNEQFF.

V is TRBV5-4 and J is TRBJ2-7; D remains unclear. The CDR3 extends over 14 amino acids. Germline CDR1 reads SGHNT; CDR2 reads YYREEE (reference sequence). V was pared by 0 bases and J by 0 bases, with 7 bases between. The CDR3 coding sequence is TGTGCCAGCAGCTTGGACCTGAGCTCCTACGAGCAGTACTTC. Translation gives CASSLDLSSYEQYF.

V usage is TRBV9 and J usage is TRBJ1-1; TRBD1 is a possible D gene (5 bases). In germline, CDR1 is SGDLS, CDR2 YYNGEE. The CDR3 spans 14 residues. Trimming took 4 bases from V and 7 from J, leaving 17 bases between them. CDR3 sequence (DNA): TGTGCCAGCAGCCCTACACAGGAGAATTATGAAGCTTTCTTT. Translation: CASSPTQENYEAFF.

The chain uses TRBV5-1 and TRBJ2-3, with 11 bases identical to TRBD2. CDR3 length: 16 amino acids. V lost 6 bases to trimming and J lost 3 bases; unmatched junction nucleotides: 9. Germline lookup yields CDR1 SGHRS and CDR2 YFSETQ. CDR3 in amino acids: CASTSGRLAGTDTQYF. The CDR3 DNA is TGCGCCAGCACCTCCGGGAGACTAGCGGGAACAGATACGCAGTATTTT. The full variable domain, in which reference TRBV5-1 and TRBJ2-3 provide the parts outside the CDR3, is KAGVTQTPRYLIKTRGQQVTLSCSPISGHRSVSWYQQTPGQGLQFLFEYFSETQRNKGNFPGRFSGRQFSNSRSEMNVSTLELGDSALYLCASTSGRLAGTDTQYFGPGTRLTVL.

CDR3 residues: CASSFRGGYTF. CDR3 in DNA: TGTGCCAGCAGTTTCCGGGGTGGCTACACCTTC. This chain joins TRBV28 and TRBJ1-2, with D uncertain. This CDR3 has 11 residues. CDR1 is MDHEN, CDR2 SYDVKM, per germline. Between the trimmed V and J ends, which lost 3 bases and 7 bases, there was a span of 6 bases.

The CDR3 loop reads CASSQGSYNEQFF. In nucleotides, the CDR3 is TGTGCCAGCAGCCAGGGGTCCTACAATGAGCAGTTCTTC. The chain employs TRBV7-3 and TRBJ2-1; possibly TRBD1 for D (6 bases). The length of the CDR3 is 13 residues. V lost 5 bases to trimming and J lost 1 base, with 6 bases between them. CDR1 SGHTA and CDR2 FQGTGA come from the germline V gene.

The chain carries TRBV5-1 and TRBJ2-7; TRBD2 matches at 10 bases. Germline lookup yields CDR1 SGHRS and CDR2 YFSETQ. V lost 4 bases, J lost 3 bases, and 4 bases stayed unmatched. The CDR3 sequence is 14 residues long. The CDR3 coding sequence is TGCGCCAGCAGCCTAGCGGGGGCTAACTACGAGCAGTACTTC. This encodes CASSLAGANYEQYF.

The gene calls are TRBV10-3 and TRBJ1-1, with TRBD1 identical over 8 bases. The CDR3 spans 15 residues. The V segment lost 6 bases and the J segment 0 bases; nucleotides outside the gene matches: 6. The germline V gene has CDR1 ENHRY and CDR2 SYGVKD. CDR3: CAISRTGPMNTEAFF. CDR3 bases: TGTGCCATCAGCCGGACAGGGCCCATGAACACTGAAGCTTTCTTT.

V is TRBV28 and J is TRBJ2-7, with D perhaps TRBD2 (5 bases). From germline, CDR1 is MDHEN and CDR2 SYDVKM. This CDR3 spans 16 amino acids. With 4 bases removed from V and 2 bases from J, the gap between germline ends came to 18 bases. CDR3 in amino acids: CASSSSPGFRAYEQYF. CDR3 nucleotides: TGTGCCAGCAGTTCATCCCCGGGGTTTAGAGCCTACGAGCAGTACTTC.

CDR3 in DNA: TGTGCCAGCATTACGGACAGTGGGCCCTACGAGCAGTACTTC. Protein product: CASITDSGPYEQYF. This chain joins TRBV6-1 and TRBJ2-7; possible D gene TRBD1, 6 bases. Trimming stripped 7 bases from V and 2 bases from J, with 15 bases between. CDR1 and CDR2 from the germline V gene are MNHNS and SASEGT. CDR3 size: 14 residues.

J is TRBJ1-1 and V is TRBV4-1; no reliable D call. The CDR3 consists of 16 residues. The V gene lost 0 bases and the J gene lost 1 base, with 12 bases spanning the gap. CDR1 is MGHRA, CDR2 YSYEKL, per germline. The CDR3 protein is CASSQDWPERNTEAFF. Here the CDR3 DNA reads TGCGCCAGCAGCCAAGATTGGCCAGAAAGGAACACTGAAGCTTTCTTT.

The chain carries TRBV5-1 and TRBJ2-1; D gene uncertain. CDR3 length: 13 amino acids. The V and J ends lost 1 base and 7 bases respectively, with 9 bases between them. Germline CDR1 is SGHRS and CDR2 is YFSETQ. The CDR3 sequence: CASSLWARNEQFF. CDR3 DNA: TGCGCCAGCAGCTTGTGGGCCAGGAATGAGCAGTTCTTC.

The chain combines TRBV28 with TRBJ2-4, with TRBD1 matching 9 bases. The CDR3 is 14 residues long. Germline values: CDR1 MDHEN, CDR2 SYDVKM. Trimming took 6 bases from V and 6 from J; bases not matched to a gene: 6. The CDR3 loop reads CASRKTGGGNIQYF. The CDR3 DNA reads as TGTGCCAGCAGAAAGACAGGGGGGGGAAACATTCAGTACTTC.

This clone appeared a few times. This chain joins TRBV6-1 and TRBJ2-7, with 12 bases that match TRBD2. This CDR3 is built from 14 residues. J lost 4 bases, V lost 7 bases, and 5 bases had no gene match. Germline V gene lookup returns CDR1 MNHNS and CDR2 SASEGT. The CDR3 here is CASITLAGGYEQYF. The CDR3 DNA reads TGTGCCAGCATAACACTAGCGGGAGGATACGAGCAGTACTTC.

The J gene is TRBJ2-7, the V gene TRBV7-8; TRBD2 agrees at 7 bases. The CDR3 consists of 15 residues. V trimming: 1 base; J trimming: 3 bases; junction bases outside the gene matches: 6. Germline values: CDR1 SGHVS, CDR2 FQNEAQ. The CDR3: CASSLGPSGDYEQYF. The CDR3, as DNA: TGTGCCAGCAGCTTAGGCCCCAGCGGGGACTACGAGCAGTACTTC. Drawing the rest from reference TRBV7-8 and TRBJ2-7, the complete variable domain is GAGVSQSPRYKVAKRGQDVALRCDPISGHVSLFWYQQALGQGPEFLTYFQNEAQLDKSGLPSDRFFAERPEGSVSTLKIQRTQQEDSAVYLCASSLGPSGDYEQYFGPGTRLTVT.